One and the same sample provided the 22 T cell receptor beta chains below, sequenced in a study of blood T cell repertoires in COVID-19. Assay used: immunoSEQ multiplex PCR; TCRdb lists only in-frame clones, some missing. The data show about 150,000 clones, roughly 81% seen once. Sequenced input: peripheral blood. The receptors here all came from a woman aged 55 to 70 with COVID-19, enrolled during active disease.

The rearrangement joins TRBV30 to TRBJ2-1; TRBD1 matches 7 bases. Unmatched junction bases numbered 7, after V lost 4 bases and J lost 7 bases. The germline gives CDR1 GTSNPN, CDR2 SVGIG (reference sequence). This CDR3 comprises 13 residues. CDR3: CAWTTGSGNEQFF. CDR3 sequence (DNA): TGTGCCTGGACGACAGGGAGTGGGAATGAGCAGTTCTTC.

This chain connects TRBV29-1 to TRBJ1-1; D is undetermined. V shed 3 bases and J shed 2 bases, with 13 bases lying between them. CDR1 is SQVTM, CDR2 ANQGSEA, per germline. The CDR3 totals 14 residues. CDR3 in amino acids: CSVEVGGGNTEAFF. The CDR3 nucleotides read TGCAGCGTTGAGGTCGGCGGCGGAAACACTGAAGCTTTCTTT.

The chain has TRBV6-5 and TRBJ2-1; 7 bases map to TRBD1. The V segment lost 6 bases and the J segment 14 bases; nucleotides outside the gene matches: 10. Germline V gene lookup returns CDR1 MNHEY and CDR2 SVGAGI. CDR3 length: 12 amino acids. DNA of the CDR3: TGTGCCAGCAGACCGGACAGGCCGGAAAAGTTCTTC. It encodes CASRPDRPEKFF.

The table lists this clone with a few counts. The V gene is TRBV5-1, the J gene TRBJ1-2; perhaps TRBD1 as D (6 bases). V dropped 7 bases and J dropped 3 bases, with 16 bases sitting between them. This CDR3 is built from 14 residues. Germline V gives CDR1 SGHRS, CDR2 YFSETQ. CDR3 amino acids: CASVSLPGDYGYTF. CDR3 in DNA: TGCGCCAGCGTCAGCCTTCCAGGGGACTATGGCTACACCTTC.

This clone was observed once. The rearrangement uses TRBV7-3 and TRBJ1-3; no clear D. From germline, CDR1 is SGHTA and CDR2 FQGTGA. Trimming pared 0 bases from V and 3 bases from J, leaving 15 bases between. The CDR3 extends over 17 amino acids. The CDR3, as DNA: TGTGCCAGCAGCTTAACGGCGGCAGTTCGGTTTGGAAACACCATATATTTT. Its translation is CASSLTAAVRFGNTIYF.

CDR3 loop: CASSRQGGTGNTIYF. The CDR3 DNA reads as TGTGCCAGCAGTCGACAGGGGGGAACTGGAAACACCATATATTTT. The V call is TRBV6-5, the J call TRBJ1-3; 9 bases line up with TRBD1. J was trimmed by 2 bases and V by 5 bases; bases with no gene match: 4. Germline V gene sequence: CDR1 MNHEY, CDR2 SVGAGI. CDR3 size: 15 residues.

The rearrangement uses TRBV6-9 and TRBJ1-6; perhaps TRBD1 as D (6 bases). The CDR3 has 15 residues. Trimming cost V 0 bases and J 8 bases, with 11 bases left between them. The germline gives CDR1 MNHGY, CDR2 SVAAGI. CDR3 loop: CASSYSGGRDSPLHF. CDR3 sequence (DNA): TGTGCCAGCAGTTATTCCGGGGGGCGAGATTCACCCCTCCACTTT.

V gene TRBV7-3 combines with J gene TRBJ1-2; D possibly corresponds to TRBD1 (5 bases). Germline CDR1 is SGHTA and CDR2 is FQGTGA. Trimming stripped 5 bases from V and 5 bases from J, with 12 bases between. The CDR3 consists of 13 residues. CDR3 in amino acids: CASSPNQGYGYTF. The CDR3 DNA sequence: TGTGCCAGCAGCCCTAATCAGGGTTATGGCTACACCTTC.

The chain employs TRBV5-1 and TRBJ2-7; D perhaps matches TRBD1 (5 bases). The CDR3 loop spans 14 amino acids. Trimming removed 4 bases from V and 0 bases from J, with 11 bases in between. The germline gives CDR1 SGHRS, CDR2 YFSETQ. The CDR3 loop is CASSQQTASYEQYF. CDR3 sequence (DNA): TGCGCCAGCAGCCAGCAGACAGCCTCCTACGAGCAGTACTTC.

CDR3 DNA sequence: TGTGCCAGCAGTCGCGGGAGGACCAACTATGGCTACACCTTC. Amino acid sequence: CASSRGRTNYGYTF. The J gene is TRBJ1-2, the V gene TRBV7-8, with D unclear. Germline loops: CDR1 SGHVS, CDR2 FQNEAQ. Trimming left V 6 bases short and J 2 bases short, with 13 bases between. The CDR3 sequence is 14 residues long.

This chain joins TRBV5-4 and TRBJ1-2, with D maybe TRBD1 (6 bases). The CDR3 runs to 14 residues. V lost 0 bases and J 8 bases, leaving 14 bases between the germline ends. CDR1 SGHNT and CDR2 YYREEE come from the germline V gene (reference sequence). This CDR3 is CASSLAHREGGYTF. The DNA of the CDR3 is TGTGCCAGCAGCTTGGCCCACAGGGAAGGAGGCTACACCTTC.

The V and J genes are TRBV11-2 and TRBJ2-2; 7 nucleotides agree with TRBD2. The CDR3 covers 15 residues. The germline gives CDR1 SGHAT, CDR2 FQNNGV. Trimming cost V 1 base and J 6 bases; bases outside gene matches: 5. The CDR3 bases are TGTGCCAGCAGCTTAGTCAAGGGGAGGGCCGGGGAGCTGTTTTTT. Amino acid sequence: CASSLVKGRAGELFF.

The chain uses TRBV19 and TRBJ2-5, with 11 positions matching TRBD1. Losses at the gene ends were 1 base for V and 4 bases for J; bases not matched to a gene: 5. The CDR3 is 16 residues long. Per the germline V gene, CDR1 is LNHDA and CDR2 is SQIVND (reference sequence). The CDR3 DNA follows: TGTGCCAGTAGTATAGCTGGGACAGGGGGAAGAGAGACCCAGTACTTC. Its translation: CASSIAGTGGRETQYF.

V usage is TRBV6-7 and J usage is TRBJ2-1; 9 bases agree with TRBD2. TRBV6-7 carries the ORF label, with uncertain function. Trimming removed 5 bases from V and 5 bases from J; junction bases left unmatched: 10. The CDR3 covers 16 residues. This CDR3 reads CASSPLAGGPDNEQFF. Written as DNA, the CDR3 is TGTGCCAGCAGTCCTCTGGCGGGGGGGCCGGACAATGAGCAGTTCTTC.

V and J are TRBV5-1 and TRBJ2-2; 16 nucleotides agree with TRBD2. CDR1 is SGHRS and CDR2 is YFSETQ in the germline V gene. Germline trimming cut 4 bases from V and 5 bases from J; bases unmatched to any gene: 8. The CDR3 runs to 18 residues. The CDR3 DNA follows: TGCGCCAGCAGCAAGGGACTAGCGGGAGGGCCGGGAACCGGGGAGCTGTTTTTT. Translated: CASSKGLAGGPGTGELFF.

V gene TRBV3-1 (or the pseudogene TRBV3-2) combines with J gene TRBJ2-3; 10 nucleotides match TRBD2. The V gene's germline CDR1 is LGHDT and CDR2 YNNKEL (reference sequence). The CDR3 totals 16 residues. J was trimmed by 5 bases and V by 4 bases; bases with no gene match: 9. The CDR3 bases are TGTGCCAGCAGCCCGCTAGCGGGGGCGGGTGGAGATACGCAGTATTTT. Its translation: CASSPLAGAGGDTQYF.

This chain links TRBV3-1 (or the pseudogene TRBV3-2) with TRBJ1-2; D is unresolved. Germline CDR1 is LGHDT and CDR2 is YNNKEL (reference sequence). The CDR3 is made up of 14 amino acids. The germline V and J ends were trimmed by 1 base and 0 bases, with 6 bases remaining between them. CDR3 sequence: CASSQGQANYGYTF. The DNA of the CDR3 is TGTGCCAGCAGCCAAGGGCAGGCTAACTATGGCTACACCTTC.

This clone rates as medium-sized. The chain recombines TRBV10-2 with TRBJ2-7; 16 nucleotides align to TRBD2. V dropped 7 bases and J dropped 6; count of bases not matched to a gene: 6. There are 15 residues in the CDR3. In germline, CDR1 is WSHSY, CDR2 SAAADI. CDR3 sequence: CASKGLAGGQGEQYF. CDR3 bases: TGCGCCAGCAAGGGACTAGCGGGAGGGCAGGGCGAGCAGTACTTC.

The CDR3 DNA reads TGTGCCAGCAGCCAAGGCGGAGCTGGCTACACCTTC. Its translation is CASSQGGAGYTF. The chain has TRBV3-1 (or the pseudogene TRBV3-2) and TRBJ1-2; D unresolved. The CDR3 contains 12 residues. Trimming cost V 1 base and J 7 bases, with 7 bases left between them. Germline CDR1 and CDR2: LGHDT and YNNKEL (reference sequence).

Of note for this clone: Other DNA sequences of this sample code for an identical CDR3. This rearrangement joins TRBV27 to TRBJ2-7; tentatively, D is TRBD1 (6 bases). CDR1 and CDR2 (germline): MNHEY, SMNVEV (reference sequence). V was cut by 6 bases and J by 3 bases, with 6 bases left in between. This CDR3 is built from 11 residues. CDR3 bases: TGTGCCAGCAGACAGGGCTACGAGCAGTACTTC. It specifies CASRQGYEQYF.

The V and J genes are TRBV5-6 and TRBJ2-7, with D possibly matching TRBD2 (6 bases). The CDR3 extends over 13 amino acids. With 5 bases removed from V and 3 bases from J, the gap between germline ends came to 12 bases. Germline CDR1 is SGHDT and CDR2 is YYEEEE. CDR3 region: CASREWDFYEQYV. Written as DNA, the CDR3 is TGTGCCAGCAGAGAATGGGACTTCTACGAGCAGTACGTC.

The rearrangement links TRBV6-5 to TRBJ2-7, with D hard to call. The V end was cut by 7 bases, the J end by 0 bases, with 10 bases between. The V gene's germline CDR1 is MNHEY and CDR2 SVGAGI. CDR3 length: 13 amino acids. The CDR3 DNA is TGTGCCAGCAATTTCAGAAACTCCTACGAGCAGTACTTC. Translation: CASNFRNSYEQYF.